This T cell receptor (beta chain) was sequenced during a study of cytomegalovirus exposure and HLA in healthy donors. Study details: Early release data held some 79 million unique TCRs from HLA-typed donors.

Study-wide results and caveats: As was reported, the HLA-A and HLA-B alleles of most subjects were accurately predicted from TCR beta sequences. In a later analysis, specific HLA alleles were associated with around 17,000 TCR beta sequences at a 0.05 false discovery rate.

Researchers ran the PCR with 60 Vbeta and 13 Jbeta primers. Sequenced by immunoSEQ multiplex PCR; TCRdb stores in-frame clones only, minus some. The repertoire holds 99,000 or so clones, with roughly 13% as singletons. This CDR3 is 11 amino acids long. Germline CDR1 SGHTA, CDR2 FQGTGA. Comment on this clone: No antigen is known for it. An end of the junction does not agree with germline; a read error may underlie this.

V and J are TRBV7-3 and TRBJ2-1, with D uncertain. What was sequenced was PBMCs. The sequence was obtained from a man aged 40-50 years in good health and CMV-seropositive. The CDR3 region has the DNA TGTGCCGGCAGCTTTGGGCAGGAGCAGTTCTTC. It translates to CAGSFGQEQFF. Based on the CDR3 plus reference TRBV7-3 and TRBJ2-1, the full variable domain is GAGVSQTPSNKVTEKGKYVELRCDPISGHTALYWYRQSLGQGPEFLIYFQGTGAADDSGLPNDRFFAVRPEGSVSTLKIQRTERGDSAVYLCAGSFGQEQFFGPGTRLTVL.